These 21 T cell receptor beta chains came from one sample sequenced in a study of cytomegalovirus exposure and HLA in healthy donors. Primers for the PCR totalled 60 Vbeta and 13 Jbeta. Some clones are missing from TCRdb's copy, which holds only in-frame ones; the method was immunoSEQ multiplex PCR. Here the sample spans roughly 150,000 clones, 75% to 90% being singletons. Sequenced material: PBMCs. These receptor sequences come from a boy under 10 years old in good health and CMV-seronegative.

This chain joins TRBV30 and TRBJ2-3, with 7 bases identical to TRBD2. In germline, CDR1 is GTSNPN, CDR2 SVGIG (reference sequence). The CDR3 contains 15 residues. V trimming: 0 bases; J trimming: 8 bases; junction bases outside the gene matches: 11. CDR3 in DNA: TGTGCCTGGAGTGTACGACGCGGGAGTAAAGGTACGCAGTATTTT. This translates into CAWSVRRGSKGTQYF.

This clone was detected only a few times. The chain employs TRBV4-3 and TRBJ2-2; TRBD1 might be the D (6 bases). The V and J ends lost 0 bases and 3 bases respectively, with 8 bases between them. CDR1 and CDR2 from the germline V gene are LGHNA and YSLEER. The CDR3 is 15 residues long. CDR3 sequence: CASSQEGAHTGELFF. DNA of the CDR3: TGCGCCAGCAGCCAAGAGGGGGCGCACACCGGGGAGCTGTTTTTT.

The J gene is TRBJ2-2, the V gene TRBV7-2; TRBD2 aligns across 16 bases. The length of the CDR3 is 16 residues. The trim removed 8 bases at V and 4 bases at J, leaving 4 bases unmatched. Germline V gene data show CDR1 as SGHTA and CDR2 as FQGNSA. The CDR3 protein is CASSGLAGGVTGELFF. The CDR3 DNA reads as TGTGCCAGCTCGGGACTAGCGGGAGGGGTCACCGGGGAGCTGTTTTTT.

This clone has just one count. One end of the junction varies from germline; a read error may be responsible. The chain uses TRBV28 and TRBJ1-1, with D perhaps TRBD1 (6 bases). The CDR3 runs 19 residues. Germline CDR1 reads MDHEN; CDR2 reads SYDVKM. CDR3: CASSLWRVAGDSVGTEAFF. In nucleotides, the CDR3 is TGTGCCAGCAGTCTATGGCGTGTGGCAGGGGATTCGGTGGGCACTGAAGCTTTCTTT.

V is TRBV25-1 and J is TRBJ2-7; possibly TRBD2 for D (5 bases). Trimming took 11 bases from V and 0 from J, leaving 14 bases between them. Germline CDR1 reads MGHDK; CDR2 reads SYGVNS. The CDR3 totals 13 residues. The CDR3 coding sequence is TGTGCCCCAATGCGACTATTCTCCTACGAGCAGTACGTC. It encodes CAPMRLFSYEQYV.

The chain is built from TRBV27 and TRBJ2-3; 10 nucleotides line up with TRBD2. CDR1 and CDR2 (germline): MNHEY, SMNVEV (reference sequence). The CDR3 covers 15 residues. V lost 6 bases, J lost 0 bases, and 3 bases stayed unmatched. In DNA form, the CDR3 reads TGTGCCAGCAGGGGACTAGCGATAAGCACAGATACGCAGTATTTT. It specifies CASRGLAISTDTQYF.

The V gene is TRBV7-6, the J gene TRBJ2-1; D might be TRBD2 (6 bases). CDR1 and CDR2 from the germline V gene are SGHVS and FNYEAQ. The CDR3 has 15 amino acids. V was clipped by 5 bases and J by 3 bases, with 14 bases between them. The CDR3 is CASSRNSGIYNEQFF. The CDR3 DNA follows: TGTGCCAGCAGCCGCAATAGCGGAATCTACAATGAGCAGTTCTTC.

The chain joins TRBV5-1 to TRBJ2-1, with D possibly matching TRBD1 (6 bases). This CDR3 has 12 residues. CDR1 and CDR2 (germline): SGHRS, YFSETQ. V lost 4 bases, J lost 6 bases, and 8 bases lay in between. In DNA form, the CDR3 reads TGCGCCAGCAGCAACAGGGTCAATGAGCAGTTCTTC. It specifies CASSNRVNEQFF.

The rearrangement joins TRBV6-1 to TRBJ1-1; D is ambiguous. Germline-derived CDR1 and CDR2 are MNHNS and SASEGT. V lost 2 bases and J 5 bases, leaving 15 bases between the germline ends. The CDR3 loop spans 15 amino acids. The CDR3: CASSEYSGGSTEAFF. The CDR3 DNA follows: TGTGCCAGCAGTGAATATTCCGGTGGGAGTACTGAAGCTTTCTTT.

CDR3 DNA sequence: TGCAGCGTTGAAACGGGAGTGCAATCCTACGAGCAGTACGTC. Its protein is CSVETGVQSYEQYV. This rearrangement joins TRBV29-1 to TRBJ2-7; D is possibly TRBD2 (6 bases). Trimming pared 2 bases from V and 1 base from J, leaving 12 bases between. Germline V CDR1 and CDR2: SQVTM, ANQGSEA. The CDR3 extends over 14 amino acids.

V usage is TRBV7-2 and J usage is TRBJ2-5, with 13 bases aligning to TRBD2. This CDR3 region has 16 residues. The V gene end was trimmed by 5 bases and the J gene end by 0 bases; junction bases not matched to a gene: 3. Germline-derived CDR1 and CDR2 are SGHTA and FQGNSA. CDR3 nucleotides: TGTGCCAGCAGCCGGGGACTAGCGGGGAACCAAGAGACCCAGTACTTC. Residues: CASSRGLAGNQETQYF.

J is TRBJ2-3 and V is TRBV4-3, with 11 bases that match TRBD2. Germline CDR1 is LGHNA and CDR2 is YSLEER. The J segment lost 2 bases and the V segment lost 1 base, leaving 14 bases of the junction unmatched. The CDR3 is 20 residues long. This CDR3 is CASSQVSLAGGHFTTDTQYF. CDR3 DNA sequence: TGCGCCAGCAGCCAAGTTTCGCTAGCGGGGGGCCATTTCACCACAGATACGCAGTATTTT.

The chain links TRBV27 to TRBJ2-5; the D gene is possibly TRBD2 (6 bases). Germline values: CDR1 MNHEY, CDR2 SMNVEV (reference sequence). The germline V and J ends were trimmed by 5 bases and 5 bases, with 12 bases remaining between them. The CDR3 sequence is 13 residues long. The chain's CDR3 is CASSPGVQETQYF. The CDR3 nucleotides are TGTGCCAGCAGTCCGGGGGTGCAGGAGACCCAGTACTTC.

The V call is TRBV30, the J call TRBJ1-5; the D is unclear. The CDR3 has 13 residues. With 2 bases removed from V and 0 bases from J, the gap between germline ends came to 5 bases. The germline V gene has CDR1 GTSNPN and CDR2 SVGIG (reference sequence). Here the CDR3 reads CAWSPDSNQPQHF. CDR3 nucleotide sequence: TGTGCCTGGAGTCCAGATAGCAATCAGCCCCAGCATTTT.

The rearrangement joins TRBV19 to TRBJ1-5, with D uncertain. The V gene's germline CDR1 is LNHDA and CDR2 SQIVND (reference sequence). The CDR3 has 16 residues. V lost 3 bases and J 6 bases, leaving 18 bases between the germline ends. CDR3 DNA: TGTGCCAGTAGTATCGTATCAGGTTCGGCATTTCAGCCCCAGCATTTT. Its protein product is CASSIVSGSAFQPQHF. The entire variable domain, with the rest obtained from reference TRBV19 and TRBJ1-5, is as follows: DGGITQSPKYLFRKEGQNVTLSCEQNLNHDAMYWYRQDPGQGLRLIYYSQIVNDFQKGDIAEGYSVSREKKESFPLTVTSAQKNPTAFYLCASSIVSGSAFQPQHFGDGTRLSIL.

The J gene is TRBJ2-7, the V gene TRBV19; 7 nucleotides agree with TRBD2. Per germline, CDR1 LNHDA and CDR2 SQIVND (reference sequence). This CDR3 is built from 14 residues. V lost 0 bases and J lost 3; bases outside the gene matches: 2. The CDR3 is CASSIDGDYYEQYF. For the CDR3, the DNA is TGTGCCAGTAGTATAGATGGGGACTACTACGAGCAGTACTTC.

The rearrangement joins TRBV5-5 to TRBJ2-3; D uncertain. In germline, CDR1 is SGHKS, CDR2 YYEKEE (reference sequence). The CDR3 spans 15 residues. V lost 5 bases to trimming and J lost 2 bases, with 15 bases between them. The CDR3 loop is CASSPGVTYTDTQYF. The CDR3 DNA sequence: TGTGCCAGCAGTCCTGGAGTAACCTACACAGATACGCAGTATTTT.

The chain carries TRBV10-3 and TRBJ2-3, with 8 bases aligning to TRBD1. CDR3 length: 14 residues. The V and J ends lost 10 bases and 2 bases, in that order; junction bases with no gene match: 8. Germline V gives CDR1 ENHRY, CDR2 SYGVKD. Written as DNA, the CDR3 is TGTGCCACGGCCGGGACAGGATACACAGATACGCAGTATTTT. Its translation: CATAGTGYTDTQYF.

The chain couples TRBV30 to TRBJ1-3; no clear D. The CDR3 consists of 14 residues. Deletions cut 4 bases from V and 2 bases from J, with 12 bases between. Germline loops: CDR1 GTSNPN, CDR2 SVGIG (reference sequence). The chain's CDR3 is CAWTDEGTGNTIYF. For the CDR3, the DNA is TGTGCCTGGACAGATGAGGGAACTGGAAACACCATATATTTT.

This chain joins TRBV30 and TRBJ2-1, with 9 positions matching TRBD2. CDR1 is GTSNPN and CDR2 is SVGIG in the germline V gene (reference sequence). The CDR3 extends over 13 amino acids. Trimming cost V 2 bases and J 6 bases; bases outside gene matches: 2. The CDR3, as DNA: TGTGCCTGGAGTCGCGGGGGGGCCAATGAGCAGTTCTTC. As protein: CAWSRGGANEQFF.

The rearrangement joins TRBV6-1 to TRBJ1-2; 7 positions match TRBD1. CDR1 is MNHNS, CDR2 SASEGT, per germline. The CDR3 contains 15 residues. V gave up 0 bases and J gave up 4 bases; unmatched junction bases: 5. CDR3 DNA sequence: TGTGCCAGCAGTGAAGCGGTCTCAGGGGGCTATGGCTACACCTTC. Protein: CASSEAVSGGYGYTF.